This T cell receptor (beta chain) was observed in a study of CD8+ T cells in alopecia areata. This CDR3 spans 10 amino acids. Deletions cut 4 bases from V and 4 bases from J, with 2 bases between. Germline assignment: CDR1 GTSNPN and CDR2 SVGIG (reference sequence). Findings and limits, study-wide: Lesional scalp exceeded normal scalp in clonality, especially in alopecia totalis/universalis.

RNA extraction was followed by reverse transcription into cDNA, which acted as the sequencing template. Clones were sequenced by immunoSEQ multiplex PCR, and TCRdb holds only the in-frame ones, with some missing. The sample yields approximately 98,000 clones, 45% to 60% seen once. Alopecia areata patients provided lesional scalp punch biopsies and peripheral blood, both collected for the study. To note about this clone: The target antigen is unknown.

The receptor was derived from a human donor with alopecia areata. The rearrangement uses TRBV30 and TRBJ1-3; no definite D call. The material sequenced was NKG2D-low CD8+ T cells sorted from blood. The CDR3: CAWTGNTIYF. DNA of the CDR3: TGTGCCTGGACAGGAAACACCATATATTTT.